The next 14 T cell receptor beta chains were all read from a single sample in a study of T cells after yellow fever vaccination. TCRdb ran MiXCR on the 5' RACE reads and lists one entry per CDR3 protein. The sample lists 400,000 or so distinct CDR3 sequences; roughly 20% were seen once. The material sequenced was PBMCs, taken before the yellow fever booster vaccination. The receptors originated from a man aged 18 to 30 who received the YFV17D yellow fever vaccine.

This clonotype appeared a few times. The CDR3 region is CASSQGNSGANVLTF. CDR3 bases: TGCGCCAGCAGCCAGGGGAACTCTGGGGCCAACGTCCTGACTTTC. The chain links TRBV4-1 to TRBJ2-6, with D hard to call. This CDR3 is 15 amino acids long. Per germline, CDR1 MGHRA and CDR2 YSYEKL. V was clipped by 3 bases and J by 0 bases, with 6 bases between them.

This clonotype has only a few counts. The rearrangement uses TRBV7-8 and TRBJ1-1, with 8 nucleotides matching TRBD1. The V and J ends lost 6 bases and 0 bases, in that order; junction bases with no gene match: 6. CDR3 length: 15 residues. The germline gives CDR1 SGHVS, CDR2 FQNEAQ. CDR3 sequence: CASRPTGAMNTEAFF. The CDR3 DNA is TGTGCCAGCAGACCGACAGGGGCCATGAACACTGAAGCTTTCTTT. Full variable domain (missing parts from reference TRBV7-8 and TRBJ1-1): GAGVSQSPRYKVAKRGQDVALRCDPISGHVSLFWYQQALGQGPEFLTYFQNEAQLDKSGLPSDRFFAERPEGSVSTLKIQRTQQEDSAVYLCASRPTGAMNTEAFFGQGTRLTVV.

This chain uses TRBV25-1 with TRBJ2-1; weak D call: TRBD2 (5 bases). Germline V CDR1 and CDR2: MGHDK, SYGVNS. V was shortened by 8 bases and J by 8 bases, with 10 bases between the two germline ends. The CDR3 covers 11 residues. In DNA, the CDR3 is TGTGCCAGCCAGGACTTCCATGAGCAGTTCTTC. This encodes CASQDFHEQFF.

This chain connects TRBV12-3 or TRBV12-4 to TRBJ1-5, with D perhaps matching TRBD1 (6 bases). V was pared by 7 bases and J by 1 base, with 14 bases between. CDR3 length: 15 residues. CDR3 nucleotides: TGTGCCAGCAAGGCGGAGGGGGGGAGCAATCAGCCCCAGCATTTT. Its protein product is CASKAEGGSNQPQHF.

The rearrangement links TRBV18 to TRBJ2-3; D uncertain. The germline gives CDR1 KGHSH, CDR2 LQKENI. Trimming left V 3 bases short and J 5 bases short, with 12 bases between. There are 14 residues in the CDR3. CDR3 sequence reads: CASSPSSKIDTQYF. The CDR3 nucleotides are TGTGCCAGCTCACCCTCATCCAAGATAGATACGCAGTATTTT.

The chain is built from TRBV18 and TRBJ1-2; D unresolved. V lost 3 bases, J lost 4 bases, and 9 bases lay in between. The length of the CDR3 is 13 residues. The V gene's germline CDR1 is KGHSH and CDR2 LQKENI. CDR3 sequence reads: CASSPDPSYGYTF. The CDR3 bases are TGTGCCAGCTCACCGGACCCTAGCTATGGCTACACCTTC.

This clonotype came up a few times. The chain employs TRBV6-2 or TRBV6-3 and TRBJ2-1; 15 nucleotides align to TRBD2. In germline, CDR1 is MNHEY, CDR2 SVGEGT. The length of the CDR3 is 13 residues. The trim removed 9 bases at V and 14 bases at J, leaving 8 bases unmatched. Here the CDR3 DNA reads TGTGCCAGTAGGACTAGCGGGGGGGCCAAGGAGTTCTTC. Translating gives CASRTSGGAKEFF.

V gene TRBV4-1 combines with J gene TRBJ1-1; 7 bases align to TRBD1. Germline CDR1 is MGHRA and CDR2 is YSYEKL. The CDR3 spans 14 residues. The V and J ends lost 3 bases and 4 bases, in that order; junction bases with no gene match: 5. The CDR3 here is CASSQIDRVTEAFF. CDR3 DNA sequence: TGCGCCAGCAGCCAGATTGACAGGGTCACTGAAGCTTTCTTT.

This clonotype was picked up a small number of times. The V and J genes are TRBV5-1 and TRBJ2-5, with D perhaps TRBD2 (5 bases). V was shortened by 3 bases and J by 5 bases, with 20 bases between the two germline ends. CDR1 is SGHRS and CDR2 is YFSETQ in the germline V gene. The CDR3 runs to 16 residues. The DNA of the CDR3 is TGCGCCAGCAGCTGGGCCCCGGGTGCGAGGGTCGAGACCCAGTACTTC. Translating gives CASSWAPGARVETQYF.

The chain carries TRBV19 and TRBJ1-5; D is uncertain. CDR3 length equals 12 residues. Germline lookup yields CDR1 LNHDA and CDR2 SQIVND (reference sequence). The V end was cut by 5 bases, the J end by 9 bases, with 11 bases between. Here the CDR3 DNA reads TGTGCCAGTAGTCAGGACCGGTCGCCCCAGCATTTT. It specifies CASSQDRSPQHF.

V gene TRBV5-1 combines with J gene TRBJ1-6; possibly TRBD1 for D (6 bases). With 0 bases removed from V and 4 bases from J, the gap between germline ends came to 11 bases. This CDR3 is built from 16 residues. Germline values: CDR1 SGHRS, CDR2 YFSETQ. CDR3 nucleotide sequence: TGCGCCAGCAGCTTGGCCGGACAGCCTTATAATTCACCCCTCCACTTT. This codes for CASSLAGQPYNSPLHF.

This clonotype has more than one count but fewer than ten. The gene calls are TRBV20-1 and TRBJ1-2, with unresolved D. CDR1 is DFQATT, CDR2 SNEGSKA, per germline (reference sequence). V was shortened by 4 bases and J by 0 bases, with 9 bases between the two germline ends. CDR3 length: 13 residues. In DNA, the CDR3 is TGCAGTGCTATACCTTATTCTAACTATGGCTACACCTTC. Protein product: CSAIPYSNYGYTF.

This sequence joins TRBV3-1 and TRBJ1-4; the match to TRBD1 covers 7 bases. J was trimmed by 7 bases and V by 4 bases; bases with no gene match: 3. CDR3 length: 13 amino acids. From germline, CDR1 is LGHDT and CDR2 YNNKEL (reference sequence). The CDR3 protein is CASSPTGTEKLFF. The CDR3, as DNA: TGTGCCAGCAGCCCGACAGGGACTGAAAAACTGTTTTTT.

This clonotype turned up a few times. The rearrangement uses TRBV11-2 and TRBJ2-5, with D uncertain. There are 15 residues in the CDR3. The V gene's germline CDR1 is SGHAT and CDR2 FQNNGV. Trimming took off 7 bases at V and 2 bases at J, with 17 bases between the two ends. The CDR3 coding sequence is TGTGCCAGCACCCCAGCCCCGACGCCACAAGAGACCCAGTACTTC. It translates to CASTPAPTPQETQYF. Using reference TRBV11-2 and TRBJ2-5 for the parts outside the CDR3, the full variable domain is EAGVAQSPRYKIIEKRQSVAFWCNPISGHATLYWYQQILGQGPKLLIQFQNNGVVDDSQLPKDRFSAERLKGVDSTLKIQPAKLEDSAVYLCASTPAPTPQETQYFGPGTRLLVL.